These 27 T cell receptor beta chains were sequenced from one sample in a study of beta chain features in type 1 diabetes. Expressed TCRB transcripts were sequenced because the entire RNA isolate underwent reverse transcription. The data were produced by immunoSEQ multiplex PCR, yet TCRdb's version contains in-frame clones alone and is incomplete. The sample comprises 330,000 or so clones, around 20% of which are singletons, and around 0.04% rests with the top ten. The sample was naive CD4+ T cells from blood. The source is a woman between 18 and 29 years old in good health.

The rearrangement joins TRBV2 to TRBJ2-5, with D perhaps TRBD2 (6 bases). Trimming pared 3 bases from V and 7 bases from J, leaving 12 bases between. CDR1 is SNHLY and CDR2 is FYNNEI in the germline V gene. The CDR3 extends over 13 amino acids. CDR3 region: CASSDGGARTQYF. Here the CDR3 DNA reads TGTGCCAGCAGTGATGGAGGGGCTAGGACCCAGTACTTC.

This clone was counted only a few times. The gene calls are TRBV5-1 and TRBJ2-7; 8 nucleotides line up with TRBD2. Germline V gene data show CDR1 as SGHRS and CDR2 as YFSETQ. The CDR3 is 16 amino acids. Unmatched junction bases numbered 11, after V lost 0 bases and J lost 6 bases. CDR3 nucleotide sequence: TGCGCCAGCAGCTTGGTCGGCGGGAGGATGACGGGCGAGCAGTACTTC. This sequence encodes CASSLVGGRMTGEQYF.

The J gene is TRBJ1-1, the V gene TRBV6-1, with D perhaps TRBD1 (5 bases). The CDR3 length is 14 residues. Germline V lookup: CDR1 MNHNS, CDR2 SASEGT. Deletions cut 5 bases from V and 5 bases from J, with 15 bases between. DNA of the CDR3: TGTGCCAGCAGTCCACAGGAAGGGCGGACTGAAGCTTTCTTT. This gives the protein CASSPQEGRTEAFF.

The chain joins TRBV30 to TRBJ1-1; 7 bases line up with TRBD1. This CDR3 is built from 19 residues. Germline-derived CDR1 and CDR2 are GTSNPN and SVGIG (reference sequence). V dropped 2 bases and J dropped 2; count of bases not matched to a gene: 20. This CDR3 reads CAWSPSKDHRGLPNTEAFF. CDR3 coding DNA: TGTGCCTGGAGTCCCTCAAAGGACCACAGGGGCCTTCCAAACACTGAAGCTTTCTTT.

The chain has TRBV29-1 and TRBJ2-3, with 9 bases identical to TRBD2. The CDR3 contains 15 residues. CDR1 SQVTM and CDR2 ANQGSEA come from the germline V gene. Losses at the gene ends were 2 bases for V and 1 base for J; bases not matched to a gene: 4. The CDR3 protein is CSVEWRGGRTDTQYF. CDR3 bases: TGCAGCGTTGAATGGCGGGGGGGCCGCACAGATACGCAGTATTTT.

This clone was seen a handful of times. The V gene is TRBV7-3, the J gene TRBJ2-3; possibly TRBD1 for D (5 bases). This CDR3 is 14 amino acids long. The V end was cut by 6 bases, the J end by 4 bases, with 14 bases between. Germline assignment: CDR1 SGHTA and CDR2 FQGTGA. CDR3 bases: TGTGCCAGCAGAGATGAAAGGGGTGCAGATACGCAGTATTTT. Translated: CASRDERGADTQYF.

The rearrangement uses TRBV7-2 and TRBJ1-1; D is unclear. Trimming shortened V by 5 bases and J by 4 bases, and 14 bases separated the two germline ends. The CDR3 contains 14 residues. Germline CDR1 and CDR2: SGHTA and FQGNSA. This CDR3 reads CASSPDGRVTEAFF. The CDR3 nucleotides are TGTGCCAGCAGCCCCGACGGGAGGGTCACTGAAGCTTTCTTT.

This chain joins TRBV5-1 and TRBJ1-1, with TRBD1 as a possible D gene (5 bases). The length of the CDR3 is 14 residues. Trimming stripped 0 bases from V and 3 bases from J, with 9 bases between. The germline V gene has CDR1 SGHRS and CDR2 YFSETQ. The CDR3 DNA reads as TGCGCCAGCAGCTTGGACAGGATGGACACTGAAGCTTTCTTT. Translation gives CASSLDRMDTEAFF.

The rearrangement uses TRBV7-9 and TRBJ2-6; possible D gene TRBD1, 6 bases. The CDR3 extends over 17 amino acids. From germline, CDR1 is SEHNR and CDR2 FQNEAQ (reference sequence). V was shortened by 5 bases and J by 0 bases, with 14 bases between the two germline ends. In DNA form, the CDR3 reads TGTGCCAGCAGCCCAAACCCAGGGGTCTCTGGGGCCAACGTCCTGACTTTC. Its translation is CASSPNPGVSGANVLTF.

This clone has only a few counts. The V call is TRBV15, the J call TRBJ2-4; no definite D call. CDR1 and CDR2 from the germline V gene are LNHNV and YYDKDF (reference sequence). V was trimmed by 4 bases and J by 3 bases, leaving 13 bases between them. The CDR3 runs to 15 residues. DNA of the CDR3: TGTGCCACCAGCAAGGTAGTTGGCGGCAAAAACATTCAGTACTTC. Translated, it gives CATSKVVGGKNIQYF.

The CDR3 sequence: CASSQIRQETYEQYF. The CDR3 DNA reads as TGCGCCAGCAGCCAAATTCGACAGGAAACTTACGAGCAGTACTTC. The V call is TRBV4-3, the J call TRBJ2-7, with D possibly matching TRBD1 (6 bases). Trimming took 2 bases from V and 4 from J, leaving 15 bases between them. The length of the CDR3 is 15 residues. Germline-derived CDR1 and CDR2 are LGHNA and YSLEER.

This clone was detected only a few times. V and J are TRBV7-2 and TRBJ2-1; D is possibly TRBD1 (5 bases). The germline V gene has CDR1 SGHTA and CDR2 FQGNSA. The CDR3 contains 11 residues. Trimming took off 5 bases at V and 8 bases at J, with 7 bases between the two ends. CDR3 residues: CASSQGHEQFF. The CDR3 coding sequence is TGTGCCAGCAGCCAGGGCCATGAGCAGTTCTTC. Full variable domain (missing parts from reference TRBV7-2 and TRBJ2-1): GAGVSQSPSNKVTEKGKDVELRCDPISGHTALYWYRQSLGQGLEFLIYFQGNSAPDKSGLPSDRFSAERTGGSVSTLTIQRTQQEDSAVYLCASSQGHEQFFGPGTRLTVL.

The rearrangement uses TRBV14 and TRBJ2-1; D unclear. In germline, CDR1 is SGHDN, CDR2 FVKESK. The V gene lost 4 bases and the J gene lost 0 bases, with 16 bases spanning the gap. This CDR3 has 17 residues. CDR3 protein: CASSLLPPHSSYNEQFF. The CDR3, as DNA: TGTGCCAGCAGCCTCCTACCCCCCCACAGCTCCTACAATGAGCAGTTCTTC.

The chain joins TRBV5-6 to TRBJ1-2, with D perhaps matching TRBD1 (5 bases). CDR3 length: 14 residues. V lost 4 bases, J lost 7 bases, and 17 bases lay in between. CDR1 SGHDT and CDR2 YYEEEE come from the germline V gene. For the CDR3, the DNA is TGTGCCAGCAGCAGGGAGGGGACGTCCCGTGGCTACACCTTC. It codes for CASSREGTSRGYTF.

The sample holds a few counts of this clone. The V gene is TRBV15, the J gene TRBJ2-7; TRBD2 is a possible D gene (6 bases). CDR1 and CDR2 (germline): LNHNV, YYDKDF (reference sequence). Trimming stripped 0 bases from V and 6 bases from J, with 12 bases between. CDR3 length: 14 residues. The CDR3 coding sequence is TGTGCCACCAGCAGAGATATTCGGGGGACCGAGCAGTACTTC. It yields the protein CATSRDIRGTEQYF.

V gene TRBV18 combines with J gene TRBJ2-4; weak D call: TRBD2 (6 bases). Looked up from germline, CDR1 is KGHSH and CDR2 is LQKENI. This CDR3 has 15 residues. The V end lost 0 bases, the J end lost 9 bases, and 15 bases lay between the germline ends. CDR3 residues: CASSPPTGTQGIQYF. The CDR3 nucleotides are TGTGCCAGCTCACCACCGACTGGGACTCAGGGCATTCAGTACTTC.

There are a few counts of this clone. The chain recombines TRBV9 with TRBJ2-3; 10 nucleotides line up with TRBD1. In germline, CDR1 is SGDLS, CDR2 YYNGEE. The CDR3 is made up of 15 amino acids. The trim removed 4 bases at V and 2 bases at J, leaving 4 bases unmatched. The CDR3 here is CASSPGTGDTDTQYF. CDR3 bases: TGTGCCAGCAGCCCAGGGACAGGGGACACAGATACGCAGTATTTT.

V usage is TRBV2 and J usage is TRBJ2-2; D is unresolved. This CDR3 has 13 amino acids. Germline assignment: CDR1 SNHLY and CDR2 FYNNEI. Trimming removed 6 bases at V and 3 bases at J, with 8 bases between. CDR3 sequence (DNA): TGTGCCAGCAGCGTCTCCTACACCGGGGAGCTGTTTTTT. Translating gives CASSVSYTGELFF.

This chain connects TRBV7-2 to TRBJ1-5, with a possible D match to TRBD1 (5 bases). The V end was cut by 6 bases, the J end by 6 bases, with 18 bases between. The CDR3 is 15 residues long. CDR1 SGHTA and CDR2 FQGNSA come from the germline V gene. The chain's CDR3 is CASSPGVSQFQPQHF. The CDR3 DNA follows: TGTGCCAGCAGTCCGGGGGTAAGCCAGTTTCAGCCCCAGCATTTT. Complete variable domain (other parts from reference TRBV7-2 and TRBJ1-5): GAGVSQSPSNKVTEKGKDVELRCDPISGHTALYWYRQSLGQGLEFLIYFQGNSAPDKSGLPSDRFSAERTGGSVSTLTIQRTQQEDSAVYLCASSPGVSQFQPQHFGDGTRLSIL.

The CDR3 here is CASSLVQVEQYF. CDR3 sequence (DNA): TGTGCCAGCAGCTTAGTACAGGTCGAGCAGTACTTC. The chain employs TRBV7-2 and TRBJ2-7; D perhaps matches TRBD1 (5 bases). CDR1 and CDR2 from the germline V gene are SGHTA and FQGNSA. The CDR3 covers 12 residues. V was cut by 1 base and J by 6 bases, with 7 bases left in between. Full variable domain (missing parts from reference TRBV7-2 and TRBJ2-7): GAGVSQSPSNKVTEKGKDVELRCDPISGHTALYWYRQSLGQGLEFLIYFQGNSAPDKSGLPSDRFSAERTGGSVSTLTIQRTQQEDSAVYLCASSLVQVEQYFGPGTRLTVT.

This clone was detected a few times. The chain links TRBV29-1 to TRBJ2-1; TRBD2 matches at 14 bases. The CDR3 loop spans 13 amino acids. Trimming cost V 4 bases and J 7 bases; bases outside gene matches: 0. Germline V gene sequence: CDR1 SQVTM, CDR2 ANQGSEA. The chain's CDR3 is CSVGTSGRNEQFF. CDR3 DNA sequence: TGCAGCGTTGGGACTAGCGGGAGGAATGAGCAGTTCTTC.

The genes are TRBV9 and TRBJ2-5; D perhaps matches TRBD2 (7 bases). Germline lookup yields CDR1 SGDLS and CDR2 YYNGEE. Trimming cost V 4 bases and J 5 bases, with 18 bases left between them. This CDR3 has 15 amino acids. CDR3 DNA: TGTGCCAGCAGCAGCAGAGGGGGGGCCTGGGAGACCCAGTACTTC. It encodes CASSSRGGAWETQYF.

J is TRBJ1-2 and V is TRBV15, with TRBD1 matching 7 bases. The V gene's germline CDR1 is LNHNV and CDR2 YYDKDF (reference sequence). With V trimmed by 1 base and J by 3 bases, 5 bases remained unmatched. This CDR3 spans 15 amino acids. The CDR3 sequence: CATSRGEGADYGYTF. CDR3 in DNA: TGTGCCACCAGCAGAGGTGAGGGGGCAGACTATGGCTACACCTTC. The complete variable domain, with remaining parts taken from reference TRBV15 and TRBJ1-2, reads DAMVIQNPRYQVTQFGKPVTLSCSQTLNHNVMYWYQQKSSQAPKLLFHYYDKDFNNEADTPDNFQSRRPNTSFCFLDIRSPGLGDTAMYLCATSRGEGADYGYTFGSGTRLTVV.

V is TRBV29-1 and J is TRBJ1-1; TRBD1 might be the D (5 bases). This CDR3 contains 12 residues. Germline V gene sequence: CDR1 SQVTM, CDR2 ANQGSEA. V was trimmed by 6 bases and J by 8 bases, leaving 16 bases between them. CDR3 bases: TGCAGCGTGGCTGGCTTGACAGTCGAAGCTTTCTTT. This gives the protein CSVAGLTVEAFF.

This clone was seen only a few times. This sequence joins TRBV30 and TRBJ1-1; no firm D call. The CDR3 has 12 amino acids. Trimming removed 2 bases from V and 7 bases from J, with 11 bases in between. The germline V gene has CDR1 GTSNPN and CDR2 SVGIG (reference sequence). The CDR3 DNA reads TGTGCCTGGAGTCGATCGGGGATTGAAGCTTTCTTT. The encoded protein is CAWSRSGIEAFF.

The table lists this clone with a few counts. J is TRBJ2-3 and V is TRBV30; 8 positions agree with TRBD2. The CDR3 spans 14 residues. V gave up 5 bases and J gave up 5 bases; unmatched junction bases: 9. Germline V gene sequence: CDR1 GTSNPN, CDR2 SVGIG (reference sequence). The CDR3 is CAWRQGTSRDTQYF. CDR3 coding DNA: TGTGCCTGGCGCCAGGGGACTAGTAGAGATACGCAGTATTTT.

The genes are TRBV30 and TRBJ1-2, with no clear D. CDR3 size: 14 residues. The germline V gene encodes CDR1 GTSNPN and CDR2 SVGIG (reference sequence). V lost 0 bases and J lost 3, with 11 bases in between. The CDR3 bases are TGTGCCTGGAGTGTTTCGGGGAGCGACTATGGCTACACCTTC. Protein product: CAWSVSGSDYGYTF.